These 3 T cell receptor beta chains originate from one sample sequenced in a study of cytomegalovirus exposure and HLA in healthy donors. The PCR ran on 60 Vbeta and 13 Jbeta primers. Generated by immunoSEQ multiplex PCR, the TCRdb table keeps only in-frame clones and is missing some. Among about 130,000 clones listed, roughly 73% were seen once. Sequencing was performed on PBMCs. These receptors all stem from a male donor in good health and CMV-seronegative.

The gene calls are TRBV9 and TRBJ1-2; D remains unclear. The CDR3 runs to 13 residues. V dropped 4 bases and J dropped 4 bases, with 11 bases sitting between them. The germline gives CDR1 SGDLS, CDR2 YYNGEE. CDR3 region: CASSPSEGYGYTF. For the CDR3, the DNA is TGTGCCAGCAGCCCTAGTGAGGGCTATGGCTACACCTTC.

The chain uses TRBV15 and TRBJ1-4; D not certain. The CDR3 runs to 14 residues. Germline CDR1 reads LNHNV; CDR2 reads YYDKDF (reference sequence). The germline V and J ends were trimmed by 0 bases and 6 bases, with 8 bases remaining between them. CDR3 coding DNA: TGTGCCACCAGCAGAGAAACAGTAGATGAAAAACTGTTTTTT. Its protein product is CATSRETVDEKLFF.

The chain couples TRBV5-1 to TRBJ2-3; TRBD2 agrees at 11 bases. This CDR3 contains 15 residues. Per germline, CDR1 SGHRS and CDR2 YFSETQ. Losses at the gene ends were 6 bases for V and 5 bases for J; bases not matched to a gene: 8. This CDR3 reads CASTFSGGAGDTQYF. CDR3 nucleotide sequence: TGCGCCAGCACTTTTAGCGGGGGGGCTGGAGATACGCAGTATTTT.